The TCR beta chain described here comes from a study of blood T cell repertoires in COVID-19. Study at large: Samples representing acute and convalescent COVID-19 were sourced from the United States, Italy and Spain.

In this sample, this clone turned up once. Ages ranged from about 18 to 89 years, with residence in 24 US areas. Profiled with immunoSEQ multiplex PCR; TCRdb holds only in-frame clones, not every one. The sample has roughly 330,000 clones; about 85% are singletons. CDR3 size: 18 residues. The ends lost 1 base at V and 7 bases at J; junction bases unmatched: 17. CDR1 LGHNA and CDR2 YSLEER come from the germline V gene. This chain links TRBV4-3 with TRBJ2-7; 9 nucleotides match TRBD2. What was sequenced was PBMCs or T cells enriched from blood (not recorded which). This clonotype originated in a woman aged 25 to 39 who had recovered from COVID-19. The CDR3 nucleotides read TGCGCCAGCAGCCAAGTGGGAGGCGGGGGGGCTTTATTTCGGGAGCAGTACTTC. Translation: CASSQVGGGGALFREQYF.